A single sample is the source of the 24 T cell receptor beta chains below, sequenced in a study of T cell repertoires in cytomegalovirus infection. TCRdb called the reads again in MiXCR, with one record for every CDR3 protein. The sample has about 110,000 distinct CDR3 sequences; 30% to 35% are singletons. No antigen is known for these receptors. Sequences were derived from CD8+ T cells from cultured PBMCs, sampled from culture after CMV antigen stimulation. The receptors stem from a human donor in good health (CMV status not recorded). Some clones in this sample may be carry-over from other donors' samples.

This clonotype was found a few times. The V gene is TRBV7-6, the J gene TRBJ2-1; 8 bases are shared with TRBD2. The CDR3 has 18 amino acids. Germline V gene lookup returns CDR1 SGHVS and CDR2 FNYEAQ. The ends lost 3 bases at V and 0 bases at J; junction bases unmatched: 10. CDR3 loop: CASSFWRGALSSYNEQFF. The CDR3 region has the DNA TGTGCCAGCAGCTTTTGGCGGGGGGCCCTCAGCTCCTACAATGAGCAGTTCTTC.

This clonotype appeared a few times. The chain's CDR3 is CASSDLLASTGELFF. CDR3 DNA sequence: TGTGCCAGCAGCGACCTTTTGGCGAGCACCGGGGAGCTGTTTTTT. The chain employs TRBV11-2 and TRBJ2-2, with unresolved D. The CDR3 runs to 15 residues. Germline CDR1 reads SGHAT; CDR2 reads FQNNGV. Between the trimmed V and J ends, which lost 5 bases and 4 bases, there was a span of 14 bases.

V and J are TRBV14 and TRBJ2-1; 7 bases are shared with TRBD1. The CDR3 contains 15 residues. With V trimmed by 4 bases and J by 3 bases, 6 bases remained unmatched. Germline loops: CDR1 SGHDN, CDR2 FVKESK. The CDR3 DNA follows: TGTGCCAGCAGCCCCTGGACAGGTTTCTACAATGAGCAGTTCTTC. Its protein is CASSPWTGFYNEQFF.

The chain carries TRBV11-3 and TRBJ2-2; 14 bases are a match to TRBD2. The CDR3 extends over 20 amino acids. V gave up 5 bases and J gave up 3 bases; unmatched junction bases: 14. Germline V gene sequence: CDR1 SGHNT, CDR2 YENEEA. CDR3 sequence reads: CASSPRPGLAGVPHTGELFF. Written as DNA, the CDR3 is TGTGCCAGCAGCCCCAGACCGGGACTAGCGGGGGTTCCCCACACCGGGGAGCTGTTTTTT.

This clonotype has more than one count but fewer than ten. The J gene is TRBJ2-7, the V gene TRBV6-1; TRBD2 aligns across 7 bases. In germline, CDR1 is MNHNS, CDR2 SASEGT. The length of the CDR3 is 14 residues. The J segment lost 3 bases and the V segment lost 2 bases, leaving 4 bases of the junction unmatched. The CDR3 sequence is CASSELSGVYEQYF. As DNA, the CDR3 is TGTGCCAGCAGTGAATTAAGCGGGGTCTACGAGCAGTACTTC.

There are a few counts of this clonotype. This chain joins TRBV7-2 and TRBJ1-2; TRBD1 agrees at 8 bases. Germline CDR1 SGHTA, CDR2 FQGNSA. The CDR3 loop spans 14 amino acids. V was clipped by 1 base and J by 4 bases; unmatched bases: 2. The CDR3 DNA reads TGTGCCAGCAGCTTAGGACAGGGGAGCTATGGCTACACCTTC. It specifies CASSLGQGSYGYTF. The whole variable domain, remainder taken from reference TRBV7-2 and TRBJ1-2, is GAGVSQSPSNKVTEKGKDVELRCDPISGHTALYWYRQSLGQGLEFLIYFQGNSAPDKSGLPSDRFSAERTGGSVSTLTIQRTQQEDSAVYLCASSLGQGSYGYTFGSGTRLTVV.

This clonotype was seen a handful of times. The chain employs TRBV7-6 and TRBJ2-7, with 10 bases that match TRBD2. With V trimmed by 0 bases and J by 6 bases, 8 bases remained unmatched. Germline assignment: CDR1 SGHVS and CDR2 FNYEAQ. This CDR3 has 16 residues. CDR3 amino acids: CASSLAPGTSVGEQYF. CDR3 DNA: TGTGCCAGCAGCTTAGCGCCAGGGACTAGCGTAGGCGAGCAGTACTTC.

This clonotype was counted a few times. V and J are TRBV7-9 and TRBJ1-3; D remains unclear. Trimming stripped 1 base from V and 0 bases from J, with 10 bases between. The CDR3 covers 16 residues. Germline loops: CDR1 SEHNR, CDR2 FQNEAQ (reference sequence). The CDR3 spells CASSLELGDSGNTIYF. In DNA, the CDR3 is TGTGCCAGCAGCTTAGAGTTGGGAGACTCTGGAAACACCATATATTTT. Full variable domain (missing parts from reference TRBV7-9 and TRBJ1-3): DTGVSQNPRHKITKRGQNVTFRCDPISEHNRLYWYRQTLGQGPEFLTYFQNEAQLEKSRLLSDRFSAERPKGSFSTLEIQRTEQGDSAMYLCASSLELGDSGNTIYFGEGSWLTVV.

This clonotype occurred many times. The V gene is TRBV7-9, the J gene TRBJ2-1, with D unclear. There are 12 residues in the CDR3. Germline V lookup: CDR1 SEHNR, CDR2 FQNEAQ (reference sequence). V gave up 5 bases and J gave up 8 bases, with 10 bases separating them. The CDR3 sequence: CASSLDLDEQFF. The CDR3 DNA follows: TGTGCCAGCAGCCTGGATTTAGATGAGCAGTTCTTC. The variable domain in full, completed from reference TRBV7-9 and TRBJ2-1, reads DTGVSQNPRHKITKRGQNVTFRCDPISEHNRLYWYRQTLGQGPEFLTYFQNEAQLEKSRLLSDRFSAERPKGSFSTLEIQRTEQGDSAMYLCASSLDLDEQFFGPGTRLTVL.

The V and J genes are TRBV7-2 and TRBJ1-5; unclear D gene. The CDR3 runs 15 residues. Trimming removed 2 bases from V and 1 base from J, with 9 bases in between. Germline values: CDR1 SGHTA, CDR2 FQGNSA. For the CDR3, the DNA is TGTGCCAGCAGCTTATCGGCTGGGAGCAATCAGCCCCAGCATTTT. Translating it yields CASSLSAGSNQPQHF.

This clonotype was seen a few times. This chain's CDR3 is CASSLGGGGLRDEQFF. The CDR3 nucleotides read TGTGCCAGCAGCTTAGGAGGGGGGGGCCTTCGGGATGAGCAGTTCTTC. This chain uses TRBV7-2 with TRBJ2-1, with D tentatively TRBD2 (7 bases). CDR3 length equals 16 residues. V was trimmed by 1 base and J by 8 bases, leaving 18 bases between them. Germline CDR1 reads SGHTA; CDR2 reads FQGNSA. Filled out from reference TRBV7-2 and TRBJ2-1, the complete variable domain reads GAGVSQSPSNKVTEKGKDVELRCDPISGHTALYWYRQSLGQGLEFLIYFQGNSAPDKSGLPSDRFSAERTGGSVSTLTIQRTQQEDSAVYLCASSLGGGGLRDEQFFGPGTRLTVL.

This chain links TRBV5-1 with TRBJ2-1; 7 bases are a match to TRBD2. There are 17 residues in the CDR3. The V and J ends lost 4 bases and 3 bases, in that order; junction bases with no gene match: 13. Germline CDR1 SGHRS, CDR2 YFSETQ. DNA of the CDR3: TGCGCCAGCAGCACCTGGCCAGGAGAGCGGGGCTACAATGAGCAGTTCTTC. This sequence encodes CASSTWPGERGYNEQFF.

The chain employs TRBV6-2 or TRBV6-3 and TRBJ2-7; D assignment may be TRBD1 or TRBD2 (5 bases each). The V gene lost 8 bases and the J gene lost 2 bases, with 7 bases spanning the gap. The CDR3 has 11 amino acids. Germline loops: CDR1 MNHEY, CDR2 SVGEGT. This CDR3 is CASGGPYEQYF. The CDR3 coding sequence is TGTGCCAGCGGGGGTCCCTACGAGCAGTACTTC.

The chain joins TRBV7-9 to TRBJ2-1; possible D gene TRBD1, 6 bases. Germline V gives CDR1 SEHNR, CDR2 FQNEAQ (reference sequence). CDR3 length: 16 residues. Trimming left V 1 base short and J 3 bases short, with 13 bases between. The chain's CDR3 is CASSLGDEGHYNEQFF. The CDR3 DNA is TGTGCCAGCAGCTTAGGGGATGAGGGACACTACAATGAGCAGTTCTTC.

This clonotype was recorded a few times. The rearrangement joins TRBV6-2 or TRBV6-3 to TRBJ2-7, with D possibly called TRBD1 or TRBD2 (5 bases each). The CDR3 loop spans 15 amino acids. Germline V lookup: CDR1 MNHEY, CDR2 SVGEGT. V lost 1 base to trimming and J lost 1 base, with 11 bases between them. CDR3 coding DNA: TGTGCCAGCAGTTACTTCGGTGGGGGTTCCTACGAGCAGTACTTC. Translating gives CASSYFGGGSYEQYF.

The chain uses TRBV11-2 and TRBJ1-2, with D unresolved. V lost 1 base and J 7 bases, leaving 19 bases between the germline ends. Germline V lookup: CDR1 SGHAT, CDR2 FQNNGV. This CDR3 is built from 16 residues. The CDR3 region has the DNA TGTGCCAGCAGCTTAGGTCAGACATCCTTGCCGGCTGGCTACACCTTC. Translation: CASSLGQTSLPAGYTF.

This chain links TRBV6-1 with TRBJ1-1; D is undetermined. Trimming took 1 base from V and 8 from J, leaving 11 bases between them. CDR3 length equals 13 residues. Germline CDR1 MNHNS, CDR2 SASEGT. CDR3 amino acids: CASSEVTSMEAFF. CDR3 nucleotide sequence: TGTGCCAGCAGTGAAGTTACATCAATGGAAGCTTTCTTT.

The rearrangement links TRBV7-8 to TRBJ2-1, with D possibly being TRBD2 (6 bases). V lost 1 base to trimming and J lost 8 bases, with 18 bases between them. This CDR3 region has 16 residues. Germline CDR1 SGHVS, CDR2 FQNEAQ. Written as DNA, the CDR3 is TGTGCCAGCAGCTTAGAAAGTCCCGCAGGGAGGCATGAGCAGTTCTTC. Residues: CASSLESPAGRHEQFF.

This clonotype was seen only a few times. This sequence joins TRBV7-2 and TRBJ2-7; the match to TRBD2 covers 8 bases. V lost 0 bases and J lost 3; bases outside the gene matches: 4. Germline V gene lookup returns CDR1 SGHTA and CDR2 FQGNSA. The CDR3 loop spans 15 amino acids. This CDR3 is CASSLASGAYYEQYF. CDR3 in DNA: TGTGCCAGCAGCTTAGCTAGCGGGGCTTACTACGAGCAGTACTTC.

This chain links TRBV20-1 with TRBJ2-7; the match to TRBD2 covers 8 bases. V lost 2 bases, J lost 0 bases, and 12 bases stayed unmatched. In germline, CDR1 is DFQATT, CDR2 SNEGSKA (reference sequence). The CDR3 consists of 17 residues. Written as DNA, the CDR3 is TGCAGTGCTAGACCACTAGACGGCCGGGGGGGCTCCTACGAGCAGTACTTC. The encoded protein is CSARPLDGRGGSYEQYF.

This rearrangement joins TRBV4-1 to TRBJ2-3, with no clear D. Trimming took off 1 base at V and 1 base at J, with 9 bases between the two ends. The CDR3 consists of 15 residues. Germline CDR1 and CDR2: MGHRA and YSYEKL. The CDR3 DNA follows: TGCGCCAGCAGCCAAGGATCTACGGGCACAGATACGCAGTATTTT. It codes for CASSQGSTGTDTQYF.

The V call is TRBV19, the J call TRBJ1-1; a possible D gene is TRBD1 (5 bases). From germline, CDR1 is LNHDA and CDR2 SQIVND (reference sequence). The V end was cut by 6 bases, the J end by 6 bases, with 14 bases between. This CDR3 is 13 amino acids long. The CDR3 nucleotides read TGTGCCAGTAGGGAAAAGACAGACGCTGAAGCTTTCTTT. It specifies CASREKTDAEAFF.

This clonotype was detected a few times. The rearrangement joins TRBV7-9 to TRBJ2-1; D remains unclear. Trimming left V 5 bases short and J 9 bases short, with 8 bases between. The CDR3 runs 11 residues. Germline V gene sequence: CDR1 SEHNR, CDR2 FQNEAQ (reference sequence). This CDR3 is CASSPQVEQFF. CDR3 nucleotide sequence: TGTGCCAGCAGCCCTCAGGTTGAGCAGTTCTTC.

V gene TRBV5-1 combines with J gene TRBJ2-7; TRBD2 is a possible D gene (5 bases). The CDR3 runs 16 residues. V was trimmed by 4 bases and J by 0 bases, leaving 17 bases between them. Germline loops: CDR1 SGHRS, CDR2 YFSETQ. The DNA for the CDR3 is TGCGCCAGCAGCCCCCGGGGAAGGGAGCTCTCCTACGAGCAGTACTTC. Translated: CASSPRGRELSYEQYF.